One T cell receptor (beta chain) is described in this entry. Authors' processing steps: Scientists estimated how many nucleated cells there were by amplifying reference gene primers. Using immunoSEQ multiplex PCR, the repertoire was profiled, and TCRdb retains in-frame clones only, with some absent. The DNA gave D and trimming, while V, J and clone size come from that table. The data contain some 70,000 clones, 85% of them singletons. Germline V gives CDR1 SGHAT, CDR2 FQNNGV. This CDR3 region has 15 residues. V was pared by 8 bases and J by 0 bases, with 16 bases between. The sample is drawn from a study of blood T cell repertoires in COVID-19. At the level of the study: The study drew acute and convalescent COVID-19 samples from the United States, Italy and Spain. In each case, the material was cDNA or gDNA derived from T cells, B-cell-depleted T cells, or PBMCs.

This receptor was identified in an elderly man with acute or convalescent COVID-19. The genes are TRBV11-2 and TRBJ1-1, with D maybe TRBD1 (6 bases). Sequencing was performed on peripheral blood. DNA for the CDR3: TGTGCCAGCGCCCCGGGACACTTCATGAACACTGAAGCTTTCTTT. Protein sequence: CASAPGHFMNTEAFF.